The next 11 T cell receptor beta chains were all read from a single sample in a study of cytomegalovirus exposure and HLA in healthy donors. A multiplex PCR was run with 60 Vbeta primers and 13 Jbeta primers. Sequenced by immunoSEQ multiplex PCR; TCRdb stores in-frame clones only, minus some. Of tens of thousands of clones detected, around 78% appear once; the ten largest clones hold 6.3%. The sample comprised PBMCs. All receptors derive from a man aged 50 to 59 in good health and CMV-seronegative.

The chain recombines TRBV7-6 with TRBJ2-5; a possible D gene is TRBD2 (6 bases). The J call is doubtful: the DNA matches TRBJ2-7 better. This CDR3 has 12 amino acids. Germline CDR1 reads SGHVS; CDR2 reads FNYEAQ. The CDR3: CASSGDFYEQYF. The CDR3 DNA is TGTGCCAGCAGCGGGGACTTTTACGAGCAGTACTTC.

There are a few counts of this clone. This sequence joins TRBV19 and TRBJ1-4; 9 bases align to TRBD1. Germline V CDR1 and CDR2: LNHDA, SQIVND (reference sequence). This CDR3 is built from 15 residues. With 6 bases clipped from V and 0 bases from J, the junction kept 2 bases outside the gene matches. The CDR3 DNA reads as TGTGCCAGTAGCCGACAGGGGGCAACTAATGAAAAACTGTTTTTT. Its translation: CASSRQGATNEKLFF.

The rearrangement uses TRBV2 and TRBJ2-7, with TRBD2 identical over 7 bases. Trimming cost V 6 bases and J 7 bases; bases outside gene matches: 12. The germline gives CDR1 SNHLY, CDR2 FYNNEI. The CDR3 is 14 residues long. The CDR3 DNA follows: TGTGCCAGCAGCGGAGGACGGGGGAGGGTTGAGCAGTACTTC. Translation: CASSGGRGRVEQYF.

The chain recombines TRBV5-1 with TRBJ2-5; 7 bases align to TRBD1. The J call may not be correct, given that the DNA end is closer to TRBJ2-7. Germline CDR1 SGHRS, CDR2 YFSETQ. This CDR3 has 14 residues. The CDR3 loop is CASSAPGTAYEQYF. The CDR3 nucleotides are TGCGCCAGCAGCGCGCCCGGGACAGCCTACGAGCAGTACTTC.

The rearrangement links TRBV5-4 to TRBJ1-1; 7 positions agree with TRBD1. V was clipped by 2 bases and J by 8 bases; unmatched bases: 15. From germline, CDR1 is SGHNT and CDR2 YYREEE (reference sequence). This CDR3 has 16 residues. CDR3 sequence (DNA): TGTGCCAGCAGCTTTGGGGCCCCACGTACAGGGGAAGAAGCTTTCTTT. Its protein product is CASSFGAPRTGEEAFF.

This clone was found a few times. V and J are TRBV2 and TRBJ1-3; the D gene is possibly TRBD1 (6 bases). Trimming cost V 7 bases and J 0 bases, with 7 bases left between them. CDR3 length equals 13 residues. Germline assignment: CDR1 SNHLY and CDR2 FYNNEI. CDR3: CASTRGSGNTIYF. Written as DNA, the CDR3 is TGTGCCAGCACCAGGGGCTCTGGAAACACCATATATTTT.

V usage is TRBV30 and J usage is TRBJ1-1; 8 nucleotides align to TRBD1. There are 13 residues in the CDR3. J gave up 0 bases and V 5 bases, and 2 bases lay outside the gene matches. Looked up from germline, CDR1 is GTSNPN and CDR2 is SVGIG (reference sequence). CDR3 in DNA: TGTGCCTGGGCGACAGGGGTGAACACTGAAGCTTTCTTT. Translated, it gives CAWATGVNTEAFF.

A single count supports this clone. The chain carries TRBV10-3 and TRBJ2-7; no firm D call. Germline loops: CDR1 ENHRY, CDR2 SYGVKD. Deletions cut 6 bases from V and 5 bases from J, with 11 bases between. This CDR3 region has 12 residues. The CDR3 loop reads CAIRDNNHEQYF. DNA of the CDR3: TGTGCCATCAGAGACAATAATCACGAGCAGTACTTC.

This rearrangement joins TRBV5-1 to TRBJ1-4; TRBD1 agrees at 8 bases. There are 13 residues in the CDR3. Looked up from germline, CDR1 is SGHRS and CDR2 is YFSETQ. Trimming removed 5 bases from V and 7 bases from J; junction bases left unmatched: 4. The CDR3 spells CASRQGGFEKLFF. The DNA for the CDR3 is TGCGCCAGCAGACAGGGGGGGTTTGAAAAACTGTTTTTT.

CDR3 coding DNA: TGTGCCAGCGGCACGGGGAGAAGTTCCCACGAGCAGTACTTC. Translating gives CASGTGRSSHEQYF. The rearrangement uses TRBV6-5 and TRBJ2-7; D might be TRBD2 (5 bases). V dropped 8 bases and J dropped 5 bases, with 19 bases sitting between them. This CDR3 comprises 14 residues. CDR1 and CDR2 from the germline V gene are MNHEY and SVGAGI.

This sequence joins TRBV6-1 and TRBJ1-1; 9 positions match TRBD1. The ends lost 10 bases at V and 3 bases at J; junction bases unmatched: 6. The CDR3 loop spans 13 amino acids. Germline CDR1 reads MNHNS; CDR2 reads SASEGT. CDR3 region: CATRTGDYTEAFF. In DNA, the CDR3 is TGTGCCACCCGGACAGGGGATTACACTGAAGCTTTCTTT.